Listed here are 4 T cell receptor beta chains from one sample, sequenced in a study of cytomegalovirus exposure and HLA in healthy donors. The study ran its PCR with 60 Vbeta and 13 Jbeta primers. Only in-frame clones appear in the TCRdb table, and some are missing; sequencing was by immunoSEQ multiplex PCR. The table lists roughly 98,000 clones, 77% of them singletons. The sequenced material came from PBMCs. Every receptor here comes from a female donor in good health and CMV-seronegative.

Remarks on this clone: Other DNA sequences from this sample encode an identical CDR3 as well. The chain recombines TRBV5-1 with TRBJ1-1; TRBD1 agrees at 7 bases. After removal of 0 bases from V and 3 bases from J, the junction contained 2 bases not matched to a gene. The CDR3 covers 14 residues. Germline V CDR1 and CDR2: SGHRS, YFSETQ. CDR3 nucleotide sequence: TGCGCCAGCAGCTTGGCAGGGGGGTACACTGAAGCTTTCTTT. Encoded protein: CASSLAGGYTEAFF.

The CDR3 sequence is CASSQRVTEAFF. Written as DNA, the CDR3 is TGTGCCAGCAGCCAGAGGGTTACTGAAGCTTTCTTT. The chain has TRBV5-8 and TRBJ1-1; D remains ambiguous. Germline CDR1 and CDR2: SGHTS and YDEGEE. The CDR3 runs 12 residues. The V and J ends lost 4 bases and 5 bases respectively, with 9 bases between them.

The J gene is TRBJ2-1, the V gene TRBV7-2; possible D gene TRBD1, 8 bases. The CDR3 covers 19 residues. V dropped 1 base and J dropped 0 bases, with 19 bases sitting between them. Germline CDR1 and CDR2: SGHTA and FQGNSA. CDR3 sequence (DNA): TGTGCCAGCAGCTTAGATCCCCGGACAGGGAGGGGCTCCTACAATGAGCAGTTCTTC. This translates into CASSLDPRTGRGSYNEQFF. Together with reference TRBV7-2 and TRBJ2-1, the CDR3 gives the full variable domain: GAGVSQSPSNKVTEKGKDVELRCDPISGHTALYWYRQSLGQGLEFLIYFQGNSAPDKSGLPSDRFSAERTGGSVSTLTIQRTQQEDSAVYLCASSLDPRTGRGSYNEQFFGPGTRLTVL.

The chain couples TRBV29-1 to TRBJ2-7; possible D gene TRBD2, 7 bases. Trimming pared 6 bases from V and 0 bases from J, leaving 18 bases between. This CDR3 comprises 15 residues. The V gene's germline CDR1 is SQVTM and CDR2 ANQGSEA. The CDR3 loop reads CSVTGGQASSYEQYF. The DNA for the CDR3 is TGCAGCGTGACCGGGGGGCAGGCGAGCTCCTACGAGCAGTACTTC.